This T cell receptor (beta chain) is drawn from a study of blood T cell repertoires in COVID-19. Study background: Acute and convalescent COVID-19 samples came from the United States, Italy and Spain.

Original data processing: Reference gene primer amplification yielded estimated nucleated cell counts. The protocol was immunoSEQ multiplex PCR, while the TCRdb copy is restricted to in-frame clones and leaves out a portion. That table gives V, J and clone size, and the DNA gave D and trimming. The sample includes about 72,000 clones, roughly 82% of them seen just once. The V gene end was trimmed by 3 bases and the J gene end by 5 bases; junction bases not matched to a gene: 7. From germline, CDR1 is LGHNA and CDR2 YNFKEQ. The CDR3 runs 16 residues. The receptor was isolated from a human donor in a cohort sampled during active COVID-19. This sequence joins TRBV4-2 and TRBJ2-1; the match to TRBD2 covers 10 bases. Material for sequencing was peripheral blood. The CDR3 nucleotides read TGTGCCAGCAGCCAGAAACTAGCGGGGTTAGACAATGAGCAGTTCTTC. Translated: CASSQKLAGLDNEQFF.